This TCR beta chain was sequenced for a study of blood T cells in healthy people across ages. A second PCR, run for roughly 6 to 11 cycles, used a sample-barcoded 5' primer plus a J-beta primer mix. TCRdb processed the 5' RACE reads anew with MiXCR; each CDR3 protein has one entry. Here the sample spans over a million distinct CDR3 sequences, around 43% being singletons. The length of the CDR3 is 14 residues. Germline CDR1 is SNHLY and CDR2 is FYNNEI. Trimming left V 7 bases short and J 0 bases short, with 10 bases between. The V call is TRBV2, the J call TRBJ2-1, with a weak D call TRBD2 (6 bases). The sequence came from a woman in her sixties or seventies in good health. The sample was blood. CDR3: CASIAESSYNEQFF. CDR3 in DNA: TGTGCCAGCATAGCGGAGAGCTCCTACAATGAGCAGTTCTTC.